The 14 T cell receptor beta chains below come from one sample, sequenced in a study of cytomegalovirus exposure and HLA in healthy donors. The study ran its PCR with 60 Vbeta and 13 Jbeta primers. The assay was immunoSEQ multiplex PCR, and TCRdb's table has in-frame clones only and misses some. The data hold fewer than 150,000 clones, with about 75% observed a single time. Sequencing was carried out using PBMCs. These receptors came from a woman aged 25-40 years in good health and CMV-seronegative.

The gene calls are TRBV6-1 and TRBJ2-7; D perhaps matches TRBD2 (6 bases). The CDR3 extends over 16 amino acids. Germline V gives CDR1 MNHNS, CDR2 SASEGT. The V and J ends lost 4 bases and 2 bases respectively, with 18 bases between them. The CDR3 sequence is CASSVSLAVTTYEQYF. The CDR3 DNA is TGTGCCAGCAGTGTGTCACTAGCTGTAACAACCTACGAGCAGTACTTC.

In its sample, this clone was seen a few times. The chain links TRBV5-1 to TRBJ2-3, with 10 positions matching TRBD2. With 4 bases clipped from V and 0 bases from J, the junction kept 2 bases outside the gene matches. The CDR3 runs 15 residues. Germline CDR1 SGHRS, CDR2 YFSETQ. DNA for the CDR3: TGCGCCAGCAGCCAACTAGCGGGGAGCACAGATACGCAGTATTTT. Its translation: CASSQLAGSTDTQYF. Combining the CDR3 with reference TRBV5-1 and TRBJ2-3 gives the whole variable domain KAGVTQTPRYLIKTRGQQVTLSCSPISGHRSVSWYQQTPGQGLQFLFEYFSETQRNKGNFPGRFSGRQFSNSRSEMNVSTLELGDSALYLCASSQLAGSTDTQYFGPGTRLTVL.

This rearrangement joins TRBV6-6 to TRBJ2-2, with a possible D match to TRBD1 (6 bases). This CDR3 has 13 residues. Per germline, CDR1 MNHNY and CDR2 SVGAGI (reference sequence). Trimming pared 8 bases from V and 4 bases from J, leaving 11 bases between. This CDR3 reads CASQGSLTGELFF. For the CDR3, the DNA is TGTGCCAGCCAGGGGTCCCTCACCGGGGAGCTGTTTTTT.

The chain links TRBV6-5 to TRBJ2-2, with D possibly being TRBD2 (6 bases). The V gene's germline CDR1 is MNHEY and CDR2 SVGAGI. V was shortened by 5 bases and J by 11 bases, with 12 bases between the two germline ends. The CDR3 has 12 amino acids. The CDR3 region has the DNA TGTGCCAGCAGTCCCACTAGCAGCGAGCTGTTTTTT. Its translation is CASSPTSSELFF.

This clone was seen more than once but under ten times. This rearrangement joins TRBV18 to TRBJ2-3; TRBD1 matches at 9 bases. Germline-derived CDR1 and CDR2 are KGHSH and LQKENI. V dropped 3 bases and J dropped 6; count of bases not matched to a gene: 7. The CDR3 runs 15 residues. The CDR3 reads CASSPGTGNLDTQYF. CDR3 sequence (DNA): TGTGCCAGCTCACCCGGGACAGGGAACCTCGATACGCAGTATTTT.

This clone was found a few times. The chain has TRBV6-1 and TRBJ1-1, with TRBD1 matching over 9 bases. CDR3 length equals 15 residues. With 4 bases clipped from V and 5 bases from J, the junction kept 8 bases outside the gene matches. Per germline, CDR1 MNHNS and CDR2 SASEGT. CDR3 amino acids: CASSGAGTGSTEAFF. The CDR3 DNA follows: TGTGCCAGCAGTGGCGCCGGGACAGGGTCTACTGAAGCTTTCTTT.

The J gene is TRBJ1-1, the V gene TRBV5-5; 11 nucleotides agree with TRBD1. J lost 5 bases, V lost 4 bases, and 10 bases had no gene match. The CDR3 loop spans 16 amino acids. Germline assignment: CDR1 SGHKS and CDR2 YYEKEE (reference sequence). The CDR3 region is CASSRDRGNSGTEAFF. In nucleotides, the CDR3 is TGTGCCAGCAGCCGGGACAGGGGGAATTCGGGAACTGAAGCTTTCTTT.

This clone was found once. The CDR3 coding sequence is TGTGCCAGCAGCACCAGTGCCACCGGGGAGCTGTTTTTT. Protein product: CASSTSATGELFF. J is TRBJ2-2 and V is TRBV7-3, with D uncertain. Germline CDR1 and CDR2: SGHTA and FQGTGA. This CDR3 has 13 residues. The V gene lost 5 bases and the J gene lost 4 bases, with 8 bases spanning the gap.

On this clone itself: The junction shows a germline mismatch at one end, possibly a read error. The rearrangement joins TRBV7-2 to TRBJ2-5, with 11 bases that match TRBD1. The length of the CDR3 is 12 residues. Looked up from germline, CDR1 is SGHTA and CDR2 is FQGNSA. The CDR3 protein is CASSLVGTGGNF. The CDR3 coding sequence is TGTGCCAGCAGCTTAGTTGGGACAGGGGGGAACTTC.

Turning to this clone: One end of the junction fails to match germline, which may point to a read error. The rearrangement joins TRBV7-7 to TRBJ2-5; a possible D gene is TRBD2 (6 bases). The CDR3 has 14 amino acids. CDR1 is SSHAT and CDR2 is FNYEAQ in the germline V gene (reference sequence). Here the CDR3 reads CASSPGTVQETQYF. CDR3 nucleotide sequence: TGTGCTAGCAGCCCCGGGACTGTACAAGAGACCCAGTACTTC.

This clone was counted only a few times. This rearrangement joins TRBV13 to TRBJ2-2, with D tentatively TRBD1 (5 bases). Trimming cost V 3 bases and J 7 bases, with 12 bases left between them. This CDR3 contains 14 residues. Germline assignment: CDR1 PRHDT and CDR2 FYEKMQ (reference sequence). CDR3 region: CASSFMQGHGELFF. In nucleotides, the CDR3 is TGTGCCAGCAGCTTTATGCAGGGTCACGGGGAGCTGTTTTTT. Full variable domain (outside the CDR3, taken from reference TRBV13 and TRBJ2-2): AAGVIQSPRHLIKEKRETATLKCYPIPRHDTVYWYQQGPGQDPQFLISFYEKMQSDKGSIPDRFSAQQFSDYHSELNMSSLELGDSALYFCASSFMQGHGELFFGEGSRLTVL.

This chain links TRBV5-1 with TRBJ2-6; unclear D gene. Trimming removed 1 base at V and 4 bases at J, with 9 bases between. Germline-derived CDR1 and CDR2 are SGHRS and YFSETQ. This CDR3 contains 15 residues. CDR3 region: CASSLSRRGANVLTF. In nucleotides, the CDR3 is TGCGCCAGCAGCTTGTCTCGCAGGGGGGCCAACGTCCTGACTTTC.

This chain uses TRBV5-1 with TRBJ2-3; 7 nucleotides line up with TRBD2. After removal of 0 bases from V and 9 bases from J, the junction contained 16 bases not matched to a gene. The germline gives CDR1 SGHRS, CDR2 YFSETQ. The CDR3 has 17 residues. CDR3 sequence reads: CASSLGASGLTTPTQYF. For the CDR3, the DNA is TGCGCCAGCAGCTTGGGTGCTAGCGGCCTAACCACCCCCACGCAGTATTTT.

This clone was counted a single time. The CDR3 here is CASSSPRQNNQPQHF. In nucleotides, the CDR3 is TGTGCCAGCAGTTCACCCCGACAGAACAATCAGCCCCAGCATTTT. V usage is TRBV6-5 and J usage is TRBJ1-5; TRBD1 is a possible D gene (5 bases). The CDR3 contains 15 residues. Between the trimmed V and J ends, which lost 4 bases and 3 bases, there was a span of 13 bases. Germline V CDR1 and CDR2: MNHEY, SVGAGI.